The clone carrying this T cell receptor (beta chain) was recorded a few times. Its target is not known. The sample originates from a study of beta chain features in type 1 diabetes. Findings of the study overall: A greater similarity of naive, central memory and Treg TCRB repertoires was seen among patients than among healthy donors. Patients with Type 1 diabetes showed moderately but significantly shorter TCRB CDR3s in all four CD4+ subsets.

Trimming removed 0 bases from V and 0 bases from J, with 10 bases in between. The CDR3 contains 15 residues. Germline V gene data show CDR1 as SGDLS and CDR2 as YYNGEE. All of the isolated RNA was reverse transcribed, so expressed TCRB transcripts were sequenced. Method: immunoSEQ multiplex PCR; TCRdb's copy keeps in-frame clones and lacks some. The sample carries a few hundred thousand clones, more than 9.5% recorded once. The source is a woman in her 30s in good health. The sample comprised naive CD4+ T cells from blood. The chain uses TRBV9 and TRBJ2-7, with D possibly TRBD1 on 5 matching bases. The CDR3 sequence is CASSVEWGPSYEQYF. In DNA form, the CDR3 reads TGTGCCAGCAGCGTAGAGTGGGGCCCCTCCTACGAGCAGTACTTC.